Listed below are T cell receptor beta chains from one sample, sequenced in a study of T cell responses to AZD1222 COVID-19 vaccine. This table comes from immunoSEQ multiplex PCR, and its TCRdb copy is limited to in-frame clones, with some not included. Among under 80,000 clones listed, 80% to 85% were seen once. The material sequenced was peripheral blood, taken on day 0 of AZD1222 vaccination. These TCRs come from an adult in good health. The CDR3 runs from the conserved cysteine through the conserved F or W. The D gene is left open where the match is weak. Clone size is given for some rows only: seen once, a few or many times, or a class if the clone is expanded.

V gene: TRBV27
J gene: TRBJ2-7
D gene: NA
clone size: NA
CDR3 protein: CASRWRGLYEQYF
CDR3 DNA: TGTGCCAGCCGATGGCGGGGACTCTACGAGCAGTACTTC

V gene: TRBV28
J gene: TRBJ2-7
D gene: NA
clone size: once
CDR3 protein: CASCGGDVGRSYEQYF
CDR3 DNA: TGTGCCAGCTGCGGTGGAGACGTGGGACGGTCCTACGAGCAGTACTTC

V gene: TRBV30
J gene: TRBJ1-2
D gene: NA
clone size: NA
CDR3 protein: CAWSVQGIRVRYGYTF
CDR3 DNA: TGTGCCTGGAGTGTACAGGGAATAAGAGTCCGTTATGGCTACACCTTC

V gene: TRBV4-3
J gene: TRBJ2-1
D gene: NA
clone size: NA
CDR3 protein: CASSQDLSSSYNEQFF
CDR3 DNA: TGCGCCAGCAGCCAAGATTTGTCGAGCTCCTACAATGAGCAGTTCTTC

V gene: TRBV28
J gene: TRBJ1-4
D gene: TRBD1
clone size: many
CDR3 protein: CASSPGTALNEKLFF
CDR3 DNA: TGTGCCAGCAGTCCTGGGACAGCACTTAATGAAAAACTGTTTTTT

V gene: TRBV19
J gene: TRBJ1-2
D gene: NA
clone size: NA
CDR3 protein: CASSPQGRGYTF
CDR3 DNA: TGTGCCAGTAGTCCCCAGGGCCGTGGCTACACCTTC

V gene: TRBV6-2/TRBV6-3
J gene: TRBJ1-1
D gene: TRBD1
clone size: NA
CDR3 protein: CASSWGQLNTEAFF
CDR3 DNA: TGTGCCAGCAGTTGGGGACAGCTGAACACTGAAGCTTTCTTT

V gene: TRBV24-1
J gene: TRBJ2-1
D gene: TRBD2
clone size: NA
CDR3 protein: CATRVGTSGNIGDEQFF
CDR3 DNA: TGTGCCACCAGGGTGGGGACTAGCGGGAATATCGGCGATGAGCAGTTCTTC

V gene: TRBV15
J gene: TRBJ1-6
D gene: NA
clone size: NA
CDR3 protein: CATSREWVSYSGNSPLHF
CDR3 DNA: TGTGCCACCAGCAGAGAGTGGGTATCCTACTCCGGGAATTCACCCCTCCACTTT

V gene: TRBV28
J gene: TRBJ1-4
D gene: NA
clone size: few
CDR3 protein: CASSPPVAGASEKLFF
CDR3 DNA: TGTGCCAGCAGTCCCCCGGTGGCGGGGGCGAGTGAAAAACTGTTTTTT

V gene: TRBV11-2
J gene: TRBJ2-3
D gene: NA
clone size: NA
CDR3 protein: CASSPGLAPSTDTQYF
CDR3 DNA: TGTGCCAGCAGCCCGGGGCTAGCCCCCTCCACAGATACGCAGTATTTT

V gene: TRBV12-3/TRBV12-4
J gene: TRBJ2-1
D gene: NA
clone size: NA
CDR3 protein: CASSLANEQFF
CDR3 DNA: TGTGCCAGCAGTTTAGCGAATGAGCAGTTCTTC

V gene: TRBV7-2
J gene: TRBJ1-5
D gene: NA
clone size: few
CDR3 protein: CASSLGRYSNQPQHF
CDR3 DNA: TGTGCCAGCAGCTTAGGACGGTATAGCAATCAGCCCCAGCATTTT

V gene: TRBV7-9
J gene: TRBJ1-5
D gene: NA
clone size: NA
CDR3 protein: CASSLNFEPQHF
CDR3 DNA: TGTGCCAGCAGCCTAAACTTCGAGCCCCAGCATTTT

V gene: TRBV24-1
J gene: TRBJ2-1
D gene: NA
clone size: NA
CDR3 protein: CATSVGGPYNEQFF
CDR3 DNA: TGTGCCACCAGTGTAGGGGGGCCCTACAATGAGCAGTTCTTC

V gene: TRBV4-3
J gene: TRBJ2-3
D gene: NA
clone size: NA
CDR3 protein: CASSQDGGQSTDTQYF
CDR3 DNA: TGCGCCAGCAGCCAAGACGGCGGACAGAGCACAGATACGCAGTATTTT

V gene: TRBV11-2
J gene: TRBJ1-3
D gene: NA
clone size: NA
CDR3 protein: CASSLAAGSGNTIYF
CDR3 DNA: TGTGCCAGCAGCTTAGCGGCAGGGTCCGGAAACACCATATATTTT

V gene: TRBV4-3
J gene: TRBJ1-6
D gene: TRBD1
clone size: few
CDR3 protein: CASSLGGQGDSPLHF
CDR3 DNA: TGCGCCAGCAGCTTGGGGGGACAGGGGGATTCACCCCTCCACTTT

V gene: TRBV28
J gene: TRBJ1-1
D gene: TRBD1
clone size: NA
CDR3 protein: CASSLTGAVTEAFF
CDR3 DNA: TGTGCCAGCAGTTTAACAGGGGCAGTCACTGAAGCTTTCTTT

V gene: TRBV5-5
J gene: TRBJ2-3
D gene: TRBD2
clone size: NA
CDR3 protein: CASSYGTSPGADTQYF
CDR3 DNA: TGTGCCAGCAGCTACGGGACTAGCCCAGGTGCAGATACGCAGTATTTT

V gene: TRBV18
J gene: TRBJ1-2
D gene: NA
clone size: NA
CDR3 protein: CASSHETSRGYTF
CDR3 DNA: TGTGCCAGCTCACACGAAACCTCTAGGGGCTACACCTTC

V gene: TRBV14
J gene: TRBJ2-1
D gene: TRBD1
clone size: NA
CDR3 protein: CASSPLGQGSYNEQFF
CDR3 DNA: TGTGCCAGCAGCCCCCTGGGACAGGGCTCCTACAATGAGCAGTTCTTC

V gene: TRBV7-6
J gene: TRBJ2-7
D gene: TRBD1
clone size: NA
CDR3 protein: CASSLGQGGYEQYF
CDR3 DNA: TGTGCCAGCAGCTTAGGACAGGGGGGGTACGAGCAGTACTTC

V gene: TRBV2
J gene: TRBJ2-5
D gene: TRBD1
clone size: NA
CDR3 protein: CASRGTGGVTQYF
CDR3 DNA: TGTGCCAGCCGGGGTACAGGGGGAGTGACCCAGTACTTC

V gene: TRBV7-8
J gene: TRBJ1-1
D gene: NA
clone size: once
CDR3 protein: CASSQGTSSVGTEAFF
CDR3 DNA: TGTGCCAGCAGCCAGGGGACTTCTTCTGTGGGCACTGAAGCTTTCTTT

V gene: TRBV28
J gene: TRBJ2-3
D gene: TRBD2
clone size: NA
CDR3 protein: CASSFSPGLAGGSTDTQYF
CDR3 DNA: TGTGCCAGCAGTTTCTCACCCGGGCTAGCGGGAGGCAGCACAGATACGCAGTATTTT